A single sample is the source of the 31 T cell receptor beta chains below, sequenced in a study of T cells in Graves' hyperthyroidism and ophthalmopathy. TCR beta CDR3 region amplification was performed from RNA transcripts. The HTBI primer set drove a first-round RT-PCR of the TCR CDR3. TCRdb reanalysed the multiplex PCR reads using MiXCR and keeps one entry per CDR3 protein. The sample has more than 500,000 distinct CDR3 sequences, 13% to 15% seen once; the top ten hold approximately 15%. Material for sequencing was blood. These receptors all stem from a woman aged 35 to 49 with Graves' hyperthyroidism.

The gene calls are TRBV28 and TRBJ1-5; D unresolved. V lost 5 bases and J 5 bases, leaving 10 bases between the germline ends. This CDR3 contains 13 residues. Germline CDR1 MDHEN, CDR2 SYDVKM. The CDR3 DNA sequence: TGTGCCAGCAGTGAACTGACCCATCAGCCCCAGCATTTT. Protein sequence: CASSELTHQPQHF.

This clonotype was detected ten times or more. V gene TRBV20-1 combines with J gene TRBJ2-7; 9 bases line up with TRBD1. V was clipped by 1 base and J by 6 bases; unmatched bases: 10. Germline assignment: CDR1 DFQATT and CDR2 SNEGSKA (reference sequence). The length of the CDR3 is 15 residues. The CDR3 region has the DNA TGCAGTGCTAGAGGTACCGGGACAGGGTCCGCCGAGCAGTACTTC. Protein: CSARGTGTGSAEQYF.

The rearrangement links TRBV20-1 to TRBJ2-5, with 8 bases aligning to TRBD2. Germline loops: CDR1 DFQATT, CDR2 SNEGSKA (reference sequence). The CDR3 spans 13 residues. Trimming took 7 bases from V and 2 from J; bases not matched to a gene: 6. CDR3: CSETGLVQETQYF. The CDR3 DNA reads TGCAGTGAAACGGGACTAGTTCAAGAGACCCAGTACTTC.

At least ten counts were recorded for this clonotype. The chain couples TRBV11-2 to TRBJ2-1; 7 nucleotides agree with TRBD2. The trim removed 1 base at V and 6 bases at J, leaving 6 bases unmatched. CDR3 size: 15 residues. Germline-derived CDR1 and CDR2 are SGHAT and FQNNGV. The CDR3 DNA reads as TGTGCCAGCAGCTTAGCTGGCGGGAGTGCCAATGAGCAGTTCTTC. It codes for CASSLAGGSANEQFF. The full variable domain, in which reference TRBV11-2 and TRBJ2-1 provide the parts outside the CDR3, is EAGVAQSPRYKIIEKRQSVAFWCNPISGHATLYWYQQILGQGPKLLIQFQNNGVVDDSQLPKDRFSAERLKGVDSTLKIQPAKLEDSAVYLCASSLAGGSANEQFFGPGTRLTVL.

This clonotype has more than one count but fewer than ten. The rearrangement joins TRBV12-3 or TRBV12-4 to TRBJ2-1, with D maybe TRBD1 (5 bases). V was cut by 0 bases and J by 8 bases, with 11 bases left in between. CDR3 length: 14 residues. CDR3 protein: CASSLAVQGDEQFF. The DNA for the CDR3 is TGTGCCAGCAGTTTAGCGGTGCAAGGGGATGAGCAGTTCTTC.

The rearrangement joins TRBV6-6 to TRBJ2-1; 9 bases are a match to TRBD2. The CDR3 covers 14 residues. The V gene's germline CDR1 is MNHNY and CDR2 SVGAGI (reference sequence). J was trimmed by 9 bases and V by 2 bases; bases with no gene match: 5. CDR3 coding DNA: TGTGCCAGCAGTTACGGGGCGGGAGGGGCTGAGCAGTTCTTC. It encodes CASSYGAGGAEQFF.

The chain combines TRBV5-1 with TRBJ1-5, with D unresolved. V was cut by 4 bases and J by 3 bases, with 8 bases left in between. Germline lookup yields CDR1 SGHRS and CDR2 YFSETQ. The CDR3 consists of 13 residues. CDR3 coding DNA: TGCGCCAGCAGCCGAGACACCAATCAGCCCCAGCATTTT. Translating it yields CASSRDTNQPQHF.

This clonotype was detected many times. The rearrangement links TRBV2 to TRBJ1-5, with 8 positions matching TRBD1. With 8 bases clipped from V and 7 bases from J, the junction kept 4 bases outside the gene matches. Germline-derived CDR1 and CDR2 are SNHLY and FYNNEI. This CDR3 has 12 residues. The CDR3 region is CASGQGWQPQHF. The CDR3 coding sequence is TGTGCCAGCGGACAGGGTTGGCAGCCCCAGCATTTT.

This clonotype was observed at least ten times. The chain has TRBV2 and TRBJ2-5; TRBD1 matches at 8 bases. The CDR3 extends over 14 amino acids. The germline V gene has CDR1 SNHLY and CDR2 FYNNEI. Trimming removed 4 bases from V and 4 bases from J; junction bases left unmatched: 5. Written as DNA, the CDR3 is TGTGCCAGCAGTGGACAGGGGAGTGGAGAGACCCAGTACTTC. The encoded protein is CASSGQGSGETQYF.

Turning to this clonotype: A read error is possible here, since a much larger clone lies one base away. The chain joins TRBV2 to TRBJ2-5; maybe TRBD1 (5 bases). V lost 6 bases to trimming and J lost 2 bases, with 13 bases between them. This CDR3 has 14 amino acids. Germline V gene data show CDR1 as SNHLY and CDR2 as FYNNEI. DNA of the CDR3: TGTGCCAGCAGACAGACCAGGGTACAAGAGACCCAGTACTTC. Residues: CASRQTRVQETQYF.

This clonotype was picked up many times. The gene calls are TRBV11-1 and TRBJ2-2; 8 bases agree with TRBD2. The CDR3 totals 17 residues. Trimming cost V 0 bases and J 4 bases; bases outside gene matches: 7. Germline CDR1 SGHAT, CDR2 FQDESV (reference sequence). CDR3 protein: CASSLARGSGITGELFF. In nucleotides, the CDR3 is TGTGCCAGCAGCTTAGCGCGAGGTAGCGGGATCACCGGGGAGCTGTTTTTT. Combining the CDR3 with reference TRBV11-1 and TRBJ2-2 gives the whole variable domain EAEVAQSPRYKITEKSQAVAFWCDPISGHATLYWYRQILGQGPELLVQFQDESVVDDSQLPKDRFSAERLKGVDSTLKIQPAELGDSAMYLCASSLARGSGITGELFFGEGSRLTVL.

Only a few counts were recorded for this clonotype. The chain recombines TRBV5-1 with TRBJ1-2, with D maybe TRBD1 (6 bases). Trimming removed 0 bases at V and 8 bases at J, with 14 bases between. This CDR3 region has 14 residues. Germline V CDR1 and CDR2: SGHRS, YFSETQ. CDR3 sequence (DNA): TGCGCCAGCAGCTTGGAGACAGGCGGAGGGGGCTACACCTTC. Translated: CASSLETGGGGYTF.

V usage is TRBV4-1 and J usage is TRBJ1-1; a possible D gene is TRBD1 (5 bases). Germline loops: CDR1 MGHRA, CDR2 YSYEKL. The V gene lost 7 bases and the J gene lost 1 base, with 10 bases spanning the gap. CDR3 length: 13 amino acids. In DNA, the CDR3 is TGCGCCAGCATCGGGGACCCGAACACTGAAGCTTTCTTT. This encodes CASIGDPNTEAFF.

Comment on this clonotype: A much larger clone differs from this one at a single base, so this may be a read error. The rearrangement links TRBV6-9 to TRBJ1-6; D remains ambiguous. The V gene lost 7 bases and the J gene lost 6 bases, with 13 bases spanning the gap. Germline V gene data show CDR1 as MNHGY and CDR2 as SVAAGI. The CDR3 spans 14 residues. This CDR3 is CASKLGSSNSPLHF. Written as DNA, the CDR3 is TGTGCCAGCAAGTTGGGCAGTTCTAATTCACCCCTCCACTTT.

At least ten counts were recorded for this clonotype. V and J are TRBV6-1 and TRBJ1-6; perhaps TRBD1 as D (5 bases). Germline-derived CDR1 and CDR2 are MNHNS and SASEGT. CDR3 length equals 13 residues. V shed 7 bases and J shed 7 bases, with 11 bases lying between them. The CDR3 protein is CASKETANSPLHF. The DNA for the CDR3 is TGTGCCAGCAAGGAGACAGCAAATTCACCCCTCCACTTT.

Ten or more counts support this clonotype. The chain links TRBV29-1 to TRBJ2-7, with D perhaps matching TRBD1 (7 bases). The CDR3 has 12 amino acids. The germline gives CDR1 SQVTM, CDR2 ANQGSEA. Trimming removed 6 bases from V and 1 base from J, with 10 bases in between. The CDR3 region is CSVGGQSYEQYF. The CDR3 DNA sequence: TGCAGCGTGGGGGGACAGTCCTACGAGCAGTACTTC.

This clonotype was recorded many times. This rearrangement joins TRBV20-1 to TRBJ1-1; D gene uncertain. V lost 0 bases to trimming and J lost 6 bases, with 14 bases between them. The length of the CDR3 is 14 residues. Germline V gives CDR1 DFQATT, CDR2 SNEGSKA (reference sequence). The CDR3 nucleotides read TGCAGTGCTAGAGATGTTGTGGGTGTAGCTGAAGCTTTCTTT. It yields the protein CSARDVVGVAEAFF.

This clonotype was seen repeatedly, ten times or more. This chain uses TRBV7-2 with TRBJ2-2, with 7 bases aligning to TRBD1. The germline V gene encodes CDR1 SGHTA and CDR2 FQGNSA. The CDR3 length is 14 residues. Germline trimming cut 11 bases from V and 1 base from J; bases unmatched to any gene: 7. The CDR3 spells CAHDWDRNTGELFF. The DNA of the CDR3 is TGTGCCCATGACTGGGACAGGAACACCGGGGAGCTGTTTTTT.

This clonotype has a count of ten or more. This chain connects TRBV27 to TRBJ2-1; D may be TRBD1 or TRBD2 (5 bases each). Germline V gene lookup returns CDR1 MNHEY and CDR2 SMNVEV (reference sequence). Trimming cost V 2 bases and J 7 bases, with 15 bases left between them. The CDR3 consists of 15 residues. The CDR3 here is CASSLGASLGNEQFF. The CDR3 bases are TGTGCCAGCAGTTTAGGGGCTAGCCTTGGGAATGAGCAGTTCTTC.

This clonotype was seen only a few times. The chain uses TRBV6-1 and TRBJ2-7, with a tentative D call TRBD2 (6 bases). Germline-derived CDR1 and CDR2 are MNHNS and SASEGT. The CDR3 is 14 amino acids. Trimming left V 6 bases short and J 0 bases short, with 12 bases between. The CDR3 reads CASSHGGASYEQYF. Here the CDR3 DNA reads TGTGCCAGCAGCCACGGAGGGGCCTCCTACGAGCAGTACTTC.

Points on this clonotype: The junction shows a germline mismatch at one end, possibly a read error. The chain recombines TRBV28 with TRBJ2-5; tentatively, D is TRBD1 (6 bases). CDR1 and CDR2 (germline): MDHEN, SYDVKM. CDR3 length: 14 amino acids. DNA of the CDR3: TGTGCCAGCAGTTCTCTAGGGCAGGGGCCCGGAGTTGACTTC. This gives the protein CASSSLGQGPGVDF.

This clonotype was picked up many times. The genes are TRBV20-1 and TRBJ2-7; TRBD1 matches at 9 bases. CDR3 length: 15 residues. Germline assignment: CDR1 DFQATT and CDR2 SNEGSKA (reference sequence). Trimming took 0 bases from V and 2 from J; bases not matched to a gene: 5. CDR3 loop: CSARDVGQGTYEQYF. CDR3 nucleotides: TGCAGTGCTAGAGATGTAGGACAGGGGACCTACGAGCAGTACTTC.

This clonotype showed up just a few times. The genes are TRBV7-3 and TRBJ2-2, with TRBD1 identical over 8 bases. V was pared by 1 base and J by 6 bases, with 4 bases of the junction left unmatched. The germline CDR1 and CDR2 sequences are SGHTA and FQGTGA. The CDR3 extends over 15 amino acids. CDR3: CASSLSAGGPGELFF. CDR3 nucleotide sequence: TGTGCCAGCAGCTTAAGTGCAGGGGGCCCCGGGGAGCTGTTTTTT.

This clonotype has more than one count but fewer than ten. The rearrangement joins TRBV6-7 to TRBJ1-1; D perhaps matches TRBD1 (6 bases). TRBV6-7 is an ORF, and what it does is uncertain. Trimming cost V 5 bases and J 2 bases, with 21 bases left between them. The CDR3 totals 17 residues. CDR3 protein: CASSPPSRQVLNTEAFF. For the CDR3, the DNA is TGTGCCAGCAGTCCCCCCTCCCGACAGGTACTTAACACTGAAGCTTTCTTT.

J is TRBJ2-6 and V is TRBV6-1; D might be TRBD1 or TRBD2, each matching 5 bases. This CDR3 region has 21 residues. The ends were cut back, 6 bases at V and 0 bases at J, with 27 bases in the middle. Per germline, CDR1 MNHNS and CDR2 SASEGT. CDR3 DNA sequence: TGTGCCAGCAGCACTTCGTTAGGGACGGATGAAAATTACTCTGGGGCCAACGTCCTGACTTTC. Translation: CASSTSLGTDENYSGANVLTF.

At least ten counts were recorded for this clonotype. V usage is TRBV20-1 and J usage is TRBJ2-6; the D is unclear. The CDR3 contains 14 residues. Per germline, CDR1 DFQATT and CDR2 SNEGSKA (reference sequence). Trimming cost V 5 bases and J 4 bases, with 12 bases left between them. CDR3 DNA: TGCAGTGCTCCCCGCCGCGGCGGGGCCAACGTCCTGACTTTC. It codes for CSAPRRGGANVLTF.

This clonotype was detected a few times. The chain carries TRBV10-1 and TRBJ1-5; D not resolved. This CDR3 spans 13 amino acids. Looked up from germline, CDR1 is WNHNN and CDR2 is SYGVQD (reference sequence). Trimming removed 2 bases from V and 12 bases from J, with 14 bases in between. This CDR3 is CASSENADGVQHF. The CDR3 DNA reads TGCGCCAGCAGTGAGAACGCGGATGGAGTCCAGCATTTT.

The chain links TRBV20-1 to TRBJ1-2, with D maybe TRBD1 (6 bases). CDR3 size: 13 residues. Germline V gives CDR1 DFQATT, CDR2 SNEGSKA (reference sequence). The V and J ends lost 4 bases and 7 bases respectively, with 16 bases between them. The CDR3 DNA is TGCAGTGCTAACGAACAGGGACAAAGTGGCTACACCTTC. Protein sequence: CSANEQGQSGYTF.

This clonotype was picked up many times. The V and J genes are TRBV6-1 and TRBJ1-1; unclear D gene. The CDR3 has 13 residues. CDR1 MNHNS and CDR2 SASEGT come from the germline V gene. V dropped 8 bases and J dropped 1 base, with 11 bases sitting between them. The CDR3: CASVRIWNTEAFF. DNA of the CDR3: TGTGCCAGCGTCCGGATCTGGAACACTGAAGCTTTCTTT.

This clonotype was picked up many times. The genes are TRBV5-1 and TRBJ2-7, with 9 bases aligning to TRBD2. The CDR3 loop spans 13 amino acids. Germline V gene data show CDR1 as SGHRS and CDR2 as YFSETQ. V trimming: 6 bases; J trimming: 3 bases; junction bases outside the gene matches: 4. Here the CDR3 DNA reads TGCGCCAGCATGGGTAGCGGGAGCTACGAGCAGTACTTC. It specifies CASMGSGSYEQYF.

Of note for this clonotype: It may be a read error: a sequence one base away is much more abundant. No conserved phenylalanine or tryptophan ends this CDR3, so it is likely a read error. V is TRBV28 and J is TRBJ2-7; the match to TRBD1 covers 8 bases. Germline V gives CDR1 MDHEN, CDR2 SYDVKM. The CDR3 covers 15 residues. The ends lost 5 bases at V and 0 bases at J; junction bases unmatched: 6. Written as DNA, the CDR3 is TGTGCCAGCAGTCCAGGGGGCGCGAGCTCCTACGAGCAGTACCTC. The encoded protein is CASSPGGASSYEQYL.